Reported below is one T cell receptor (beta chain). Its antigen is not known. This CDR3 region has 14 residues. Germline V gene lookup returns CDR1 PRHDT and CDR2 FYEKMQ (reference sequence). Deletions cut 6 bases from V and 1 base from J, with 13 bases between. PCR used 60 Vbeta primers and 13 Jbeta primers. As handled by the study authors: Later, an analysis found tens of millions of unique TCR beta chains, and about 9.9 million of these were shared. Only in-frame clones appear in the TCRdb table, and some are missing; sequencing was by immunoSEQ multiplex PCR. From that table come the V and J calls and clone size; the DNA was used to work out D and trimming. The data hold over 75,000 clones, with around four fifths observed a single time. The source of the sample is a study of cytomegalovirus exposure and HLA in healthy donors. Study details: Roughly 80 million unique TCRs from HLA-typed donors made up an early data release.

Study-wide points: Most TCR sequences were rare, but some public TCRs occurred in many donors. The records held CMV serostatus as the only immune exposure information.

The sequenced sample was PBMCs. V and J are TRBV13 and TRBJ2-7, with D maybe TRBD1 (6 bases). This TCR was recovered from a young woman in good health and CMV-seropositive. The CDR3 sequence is CASRARDTSYEQYF. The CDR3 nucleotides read TGTGCCAGCAGGGCCCGGGACACGTCCTACGAGCAGTACTTC.